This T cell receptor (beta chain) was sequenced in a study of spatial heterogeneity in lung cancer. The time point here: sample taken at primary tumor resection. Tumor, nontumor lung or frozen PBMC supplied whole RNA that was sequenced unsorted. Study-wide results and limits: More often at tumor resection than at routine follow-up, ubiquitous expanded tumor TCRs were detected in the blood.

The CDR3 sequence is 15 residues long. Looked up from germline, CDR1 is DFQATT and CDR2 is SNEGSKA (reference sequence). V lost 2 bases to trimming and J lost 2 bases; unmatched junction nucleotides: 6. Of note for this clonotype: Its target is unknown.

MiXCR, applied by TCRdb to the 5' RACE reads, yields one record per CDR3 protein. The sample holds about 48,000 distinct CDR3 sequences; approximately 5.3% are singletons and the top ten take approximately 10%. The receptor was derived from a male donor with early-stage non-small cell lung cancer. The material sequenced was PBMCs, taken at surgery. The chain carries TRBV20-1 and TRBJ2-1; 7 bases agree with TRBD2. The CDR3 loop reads CSARSSGPTYNEQFF. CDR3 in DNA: TGCAGTGCTAGAAGTAGCGGGCCAACCTACAATGAGCAGTTCTTC.